This T cell receptor (beta chain) emerged from a study of a mutant IDH1 vaccine in newly diagnosed glioma. As for the study in general: Vaccinations were initiated 4-6 weeks following radiotherapy alone, or were given together with temozolomide cycles. Overall study findings and caveats: Pseudoprogression looked unconnected to shifts in top peripheral T cell clonotypes.

This clone has a single count. Antigen: not known. The time point is: week 23, last vaccination. Vaccination comprised doses that each held 300 ug of mutant IDH1 20-mer peptide, plus topical imiquimod. Using immunoSEQ multiplex PCR, the repertoire was profiled, and TCRdb retains in-frame clones only, with some absent. The repertoire consists of about 65,000 clones, with roughly 81% occurring once and the leading ten covering under 4.5%. Germline assignment: CDR1 MNHEY and CDR2 SMNVEV (reference sequence). The CDR3 sequence is 13 residues long. V was trimmed by 6 bases and J by 4 bases, leaving 12 bases between them.

The chain couples TRBV27 to TRBJ1-2; D is undetermined. This TCR was sampled from a man younger than 45 with glioma. Material: PBMCs, obtained from a glioma patient whose treatment included an IDH1 peptide vaccine. The CDR3: CASSEKRIYGYTF. The CDR3 nucleotides are TGTGCCAGCAGCGAAAAGAGAATCTATGGCTACACCTTC.